Below are 13 T cell receptor beta chains sequenced from a single sample in a study of patients and donors after allogeneic stem cell transplantation. TCRdb fed the RT-PCR reads into MiXCR, producing one record per CDR3 protein. The sample shows 70,000 to 95,000 distinct CDR3 sequences, 5% of them seen only once. The sequenced sample consisted of blood, either unsorted or a sorted T cell fraction (not recorded which). The receptors were sampled from a human donor who was either an allogeneic HSCT recipient or a stem cell or donor lymphocyte infusion donor (not recorded which). It is not recorded whose cells these are; they may come from a transplant donor.

This clonotype was observed many times. V and J are TRBV6-1 and TRBJ1-2; D remains unclear. V was clipped by 11 bases and J by 0 bases, with 22 bases between them. There are 16 residues in the CDR3. Germline-derived CDR1 and CDR2 are MNHNS and SASEGT. CDR3 region: CAAYDSTALANYGYTF. The CDR3 nucleotides read TGTGCCGCCTACGATTCTACAGCTCTAGCTAACTATGGCTACACCTTC.

This chain connects TRBV20-1 to TRBJ2-7; 12 nucleotides line up with TRBD1. This CDR3 is built from 14 residues. Unmatched junction bases numbered 4, after V lost 1 base and J lost 6 bases. Germline CDR1 and CDR2: DFQATT and SNEGSKA (reference sequence). CDR3 in amino acids: CSARAGTGGFEQYF. CDR3 bases: TGCAGTGCTAGAGCCGGGACAGGGGGCTTCGAGCAGTACTTC.

This clonotype was recorded many times. The chain employs TRBV5-1 and TRBJ1-1; TRBD1 is a possible D gene (5 bases). Per the germline V gene, CDR1 is SGHRS and CDR2 is YFSETQ. CDR3 length: 16 amino acids. Trimming took off 0 bases at V and 1 base at J, with 13 bases between the two ends. CDR3 bases: TGCGCCAGCAGCTTGGTGGCGGGGCGGGGGAACACTGAAGCTTTCTTT. This gives the protein CASSLVAGRGNTEAFF.

The table lists this clonotype with a few counts. This chain joins TRBV14 and TRBJ2-7; possible D gene TRBD1, 6 bases. The CDR3 loop spans 16 amino acids. The V end was cut by 1 base, the J end by 0 bases, with 13 bases between. Germline V gene lookup returns CDR1 SGHDN and CDR2 FVKESK. This CDR3 reads CASSQAGHRISYEQYF. The CDR3 DNA follows: TGTGCCAGCAGCCAAGCGGGACACCGGATCTCCTACGAGCAGTACTTC.

The chain links TRBV11-1 to TRBJ1-2, with D unclear. CDR1 is SGHAT and CDR2 is FQDESV in the germline V gene (reference sequence). V was cut by 5 bases and J by 6 bases, with 13 bases left in between. The CDR3 covers 13 residues. CDR3 DNA sequence: TGTGCCAGCAGCCCCTGGATGGGGAATGGCTACACCTTC. This sequence encodes CASSPWMGNGYTF.

This clonotype was counted at least ten times. The CDR3 nucleotides are TGTGCCAGCAGTCCCCCGTCAGAGACCCAGTACTTC. Its translation: CASSPPSETQYF. This chain connects TRBV28 to TRBJ2-5; no reliable D call. The V and J ends lost 5 bases and 4 bases respectively, with 8 bases between them. The germline gives CDR1 MDHEN, CDR2 SYDVKM. This CDR3 is 12 amino acids long.

This clonotype was found many times. V is TRBV28 and J is TRBJ1-2; D is uncertain. In germline, CDR1 is MDHEN, CDR2 SYDVKM. The V and J ends lost 3 bases and 8 bases respectively, with 19 bases between them. The CDR3 is 15 residues long. CDR3 in DNA: TGTGCCAGCAGTTTTTTTTCAGGCACTTTATCGGGCTACACCTTC. Protein product: CASSFFSGTLSGYTF.

This clonotype was detected many times. The chain has TRBV5-1 and TRBJ1-2, with TRBD1 matching over 7 bases. The CDR3 extends over 14 amino acids. The germline gives CDR1 SGHRS, CDR2 YFSETQ. The V and J ends lost 4 bases and 0 bases, in that order; junction bases with no gene match: 3. In nucleotides, the CDR3 is TGCGCCAGCAGCCCTGGGACAGCTAACTATGGCTACACCTTC. Amino acid sequence: CASSPGTANYGYTF.

This clonotype occurred many times. The chain links TRBV29-1 to TRBJ2-6, with a tentative D call TRBD1 (5 bases). The CDR3 is 14 residues long. V dropped 5 bases and J dropped 4 bases, with 12 bases sitting between them. Germline V CDR1 and CDR2: SQVTM, ANQGSEA. CDR3 in DNA: TGCAGCGTTACCCAGGGTTCCGGGGCCAACGTCCTGACTTTC. Protein sequence: CSVTQGSGANVLTF.

Many counts were recorded for this clonotype. The V and J genes are TRBV20-1 and TRBJ2-3, with D hard to call. The germline V and J ends were trimmed by 1 base and 4 bases, with 6 bases remaining between them. Germline V gene data show CDR1 as DFQATT and CDR2 as SNEGSKA (reference sequence). There are 12 residues in the CDR3. In DNA, the CDR3 is TGCAGTGCTAGAGTCGATCCAGATACGCAGTATTTT. Encoded protein: CSARVDPDTQYF.

This clonotype occurred many times. Relative to the germline gene, one junction end is altered; a read error may explain this. The rearrangement uses TRBV6-5 and TRBJ2-7; tentatively, D is TRBD2 (6 bases). CDR1 MNHEY and CDR2 SVGAGI come from the germline V gene. This CDR3 has 13 amino acids. Written as DNA, the CDR3 is TGTGCCAGCGGTTACTCGGGAGTGGGTGAGCAGTACTTC. Translated, it gives CASGYSGVGEQYF.

The chain couples TRBV28 to TRBJ1-1, with unresolved D. V lost 3 bases to trimming and J lost 10 bases, with 18 bases between them. Germline CDR1 and CDR2: MDHEN and SYDVKM. The CDR3 runs to 14 residues. The CDR3 DNA sequence: TGTGCCAGCAGTTTTTGGCAGAGGCGGACCGGAGCTTTCTTT. It is translated as CASSFWQRRTGAFF.

Many counts were recorded for this clonotype. The chain joins TRBV9 to TRBJ1-1, with D unclear. The germline V and J ends were trimmed by 7 bases and 1 base, with 14 bases remaining between them. The CDR3 has 14 amino acids. Germline V gives CDR1 SGDLS, CDR2 YYNGEE. This CDR3 reads CASSNTAGNTEAFF. The CDR3 region has the DNA TGTGCCAGCTCAAATACCGCCGGGAACACTGAAGCTTTCTTT.